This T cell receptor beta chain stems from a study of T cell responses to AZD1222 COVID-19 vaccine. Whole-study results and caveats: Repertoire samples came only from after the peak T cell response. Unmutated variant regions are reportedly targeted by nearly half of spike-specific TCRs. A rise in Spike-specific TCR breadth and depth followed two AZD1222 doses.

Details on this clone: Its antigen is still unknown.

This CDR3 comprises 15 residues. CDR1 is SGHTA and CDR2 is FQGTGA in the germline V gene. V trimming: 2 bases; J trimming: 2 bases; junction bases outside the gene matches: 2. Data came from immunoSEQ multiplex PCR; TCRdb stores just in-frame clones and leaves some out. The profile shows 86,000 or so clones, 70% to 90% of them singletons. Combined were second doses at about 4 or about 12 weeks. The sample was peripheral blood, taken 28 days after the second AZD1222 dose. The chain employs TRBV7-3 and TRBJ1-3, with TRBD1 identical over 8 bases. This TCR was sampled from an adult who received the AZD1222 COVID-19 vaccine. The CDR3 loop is CASSLGTGTGNTIYF. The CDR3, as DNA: TGTGCCAGCAGCTTAGGGACAGGCACTGGAAACACCATATATTTT. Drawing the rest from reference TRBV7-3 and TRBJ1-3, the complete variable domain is GAGVSQTPSNKVTEKGKYVELRCDPISGHTALYWYRQSLGQGPEFLIYFQGTGAADDSGLPNDRFFAVRPEGSVSTLKIQRTERGDSAVYLCASSLGTGTGNTIYFGEGSWLTVV.